Described below is a single T cell receptor beta chain sequence and its context. Its antigen remains unknown. This record comes from a study of shared clonotypes between healthy human individuals. General study results and limits: Only blood underwent sampling, and tissue repertoires likely differ.

This CDR3 is built from 13 residues. V lost 1 base, J lost 8 bases, and 9 bases lay in between. Germline V gene data show CDR1 as SEHNR and CDR2 as FQNEAQ (reference sequence). Methods used by the authors: There were no quality scores in the junction-only immunoSEQ sequences, so filtering differed. TCRdb keeps only in-frame clones here, not all; method: immunoSEQ multiplex PCR. D and trimming come from the DNA, and the V and J calls and clone size come from that table. The sample has around 180,000 clones, approximately 92% seen once. The sample taken for sequencing was naive CD4+ T cells sorted from blood. Subset described: CD45RA+ positively selected. This rearrangement joins TRBV7-9 to TRBJ2-1; D possibly corresponds to TRBD2 (6 bases). This TCR derives from a woman in her thirties in good health. CDR3 residues: CASSLGTIYEQFF. CDR3 coding DNA: TGTGCCAGCAGCTTAGGGACTATCTATGAGCAGTTCTTC.